This T cell receptor (beta chain) was sequenced in a study of blood T cell repertoires in COVID-19. Looking at the study overall: Sites across the United States, Italy and Spain contributed samples from acute and convalescent COVID-19.

The table came from immunoSEQ multiplex PCR; TCRdb's copy has only in-frame clones and leaves some out. This table has a few hundred thousand clones, 80% to 90% appearing once. Looked up from germline, CDR1 is SGHRS and CDR2 is YFSETQ. The CDR3 contains 13 residues. V was pared by 5 bases and J by 5 bases, with 14 bases between. This TCR derives from a man in his fifties with acute or convalescent COVID-19. The J gene is TRBJ2-7, the V gene TRBV5-1; D not resolved. Sequenced sample: peripheral blood. The CDR3 region has the DNA TGCGCCAGCAGTAGGCCGCCGGGTCACGAGCAGTACTTC. Protein sequence: CASSRPPGHEQYF.